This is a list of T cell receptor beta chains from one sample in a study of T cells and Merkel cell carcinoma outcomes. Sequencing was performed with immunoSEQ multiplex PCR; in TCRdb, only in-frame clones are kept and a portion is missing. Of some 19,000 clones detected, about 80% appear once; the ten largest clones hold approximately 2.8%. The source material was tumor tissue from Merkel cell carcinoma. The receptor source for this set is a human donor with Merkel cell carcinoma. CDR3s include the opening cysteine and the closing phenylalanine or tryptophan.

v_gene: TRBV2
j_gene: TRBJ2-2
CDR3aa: CASSVAGANTGELFF

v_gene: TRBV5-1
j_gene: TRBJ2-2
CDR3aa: CASTLGGNTGELFF

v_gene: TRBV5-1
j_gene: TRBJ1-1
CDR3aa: CASSLGGGTEAFF

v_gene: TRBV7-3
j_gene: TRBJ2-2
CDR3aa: CASSLGAGLPGELFF

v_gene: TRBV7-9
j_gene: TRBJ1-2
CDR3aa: CASSLAHPGGGYTF

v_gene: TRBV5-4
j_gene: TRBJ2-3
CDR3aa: CASSVGLARERSTDTQYF

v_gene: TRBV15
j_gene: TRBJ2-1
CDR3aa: CATGPSGRIDNEQFF

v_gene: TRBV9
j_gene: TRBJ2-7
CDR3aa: CASSRGPSYEQYF

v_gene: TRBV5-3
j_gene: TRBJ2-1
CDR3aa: CASSTGRYNEQFF

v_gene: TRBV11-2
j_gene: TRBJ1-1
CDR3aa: CASSLDRQHEAFF

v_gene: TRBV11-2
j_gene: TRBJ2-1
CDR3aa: CASSPVNEQFF

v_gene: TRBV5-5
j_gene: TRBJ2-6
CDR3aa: CASSLWGAGANVLTF

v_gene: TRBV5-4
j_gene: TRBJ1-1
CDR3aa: CASSLDRAPEAFF

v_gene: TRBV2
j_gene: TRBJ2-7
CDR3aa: CASSEEAAYEQYF

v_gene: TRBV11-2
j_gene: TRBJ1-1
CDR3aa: CASSLSGVGKAEAFF

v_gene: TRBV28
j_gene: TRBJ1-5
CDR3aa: CASISLRYSNQPQHF